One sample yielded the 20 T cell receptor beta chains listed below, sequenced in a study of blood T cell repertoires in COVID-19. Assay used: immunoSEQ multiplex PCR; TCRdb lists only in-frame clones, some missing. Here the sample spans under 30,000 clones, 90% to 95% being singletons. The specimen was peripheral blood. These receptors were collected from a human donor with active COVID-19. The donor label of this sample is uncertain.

CDR3 sequence (DNA): TGTGCCAGCAGCCAATCCACAGGGAACTATGGCTACACCTTC. Translating it yields CASSQSTGNYGYTF. The rearrangement joins TRBV4-2 to TRBJ1-2; tentatively, D is TRBD1 (6 bases). Trimming cost V 2 bases and J 2 bases, with 9 bases left between them. The germline V gene has CDR1 LGHNA and CDR2 YNFKEQ. The CDR3 runs 14 residues.

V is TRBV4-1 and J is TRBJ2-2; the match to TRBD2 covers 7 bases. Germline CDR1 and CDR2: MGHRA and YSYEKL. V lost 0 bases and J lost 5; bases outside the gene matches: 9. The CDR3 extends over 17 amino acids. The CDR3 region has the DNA TGCGCCAGCAGCCAAGATGGTCTAGCGGAGGGGACCGGGGAGCTGTTTTTT. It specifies CASSQDGLAEGTGELFF.

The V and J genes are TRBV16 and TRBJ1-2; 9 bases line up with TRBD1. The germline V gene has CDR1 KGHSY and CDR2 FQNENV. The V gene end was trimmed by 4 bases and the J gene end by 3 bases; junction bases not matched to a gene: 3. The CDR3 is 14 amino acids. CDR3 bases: TGTGCCAGCAGCCCTCGGGACAGGGACTATGGCTACACCTTC. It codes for CASSPRDRDYGYTF.

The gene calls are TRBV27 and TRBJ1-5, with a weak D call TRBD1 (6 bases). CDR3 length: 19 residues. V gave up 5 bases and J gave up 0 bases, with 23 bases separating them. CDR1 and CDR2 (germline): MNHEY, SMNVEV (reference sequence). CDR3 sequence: CASSPRRWGLENSNQPQHF. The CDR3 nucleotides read TGTGCCAGCAGTCCCCGACGTTGGGGGCTTGAGAATAGCAATCAGCCCCAGCATTTT.

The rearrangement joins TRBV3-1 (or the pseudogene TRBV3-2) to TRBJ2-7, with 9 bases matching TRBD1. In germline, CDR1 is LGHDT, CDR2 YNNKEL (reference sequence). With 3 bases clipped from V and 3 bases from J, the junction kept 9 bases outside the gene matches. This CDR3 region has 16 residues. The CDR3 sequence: CASSHGSGTGNYEQYF. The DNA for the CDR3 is TGTGCCAGCAGCCATGGTTCCGGGACAGGGAACTACGAGCAGTACTTC.

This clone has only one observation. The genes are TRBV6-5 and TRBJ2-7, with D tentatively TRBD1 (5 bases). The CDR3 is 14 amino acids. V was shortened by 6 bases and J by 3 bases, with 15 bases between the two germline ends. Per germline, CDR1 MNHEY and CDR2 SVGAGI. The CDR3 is CASSPYLRDYEQYF. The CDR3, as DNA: TGTGCCAGCAGCCCGTATCTCAGGGACTACGAGCAGTACTTC.

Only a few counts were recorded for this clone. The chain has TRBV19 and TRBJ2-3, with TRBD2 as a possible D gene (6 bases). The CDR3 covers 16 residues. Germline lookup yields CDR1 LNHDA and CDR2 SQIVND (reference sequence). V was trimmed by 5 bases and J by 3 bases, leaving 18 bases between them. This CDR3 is CASSPWAGKGTDTQYF. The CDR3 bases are TGTGCCAGTAGTCCCTGGGCGGGAAAGGGGACAGATACGCAGTATTTT.

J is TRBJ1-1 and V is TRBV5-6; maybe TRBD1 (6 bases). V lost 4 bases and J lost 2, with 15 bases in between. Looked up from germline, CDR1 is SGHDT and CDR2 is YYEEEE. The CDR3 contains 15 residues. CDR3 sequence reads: CASSRDIQLNTEAFF. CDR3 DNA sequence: TGTGCCAGCAGCCGGGACATACAACTCAACACTGAAGCTTTCTTT.

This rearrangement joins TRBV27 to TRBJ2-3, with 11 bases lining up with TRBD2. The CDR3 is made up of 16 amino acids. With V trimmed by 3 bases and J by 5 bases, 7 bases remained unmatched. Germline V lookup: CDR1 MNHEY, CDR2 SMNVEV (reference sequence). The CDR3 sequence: CASSFLTSGTGDTQYF. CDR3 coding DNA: TGTGCCAGCAGTTTCTTGACTAGCGGGACCGGAGATACGCAGTATTTT.

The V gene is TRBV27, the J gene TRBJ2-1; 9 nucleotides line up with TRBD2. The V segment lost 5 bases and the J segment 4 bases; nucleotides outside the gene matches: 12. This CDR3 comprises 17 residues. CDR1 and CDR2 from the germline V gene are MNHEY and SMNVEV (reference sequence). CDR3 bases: TGTGCCAGCAGTCCGCTCCTTCTAGCGGGGTCATACAATGAGCAGTTCTTC. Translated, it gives CASSPLLLAGSYNEQFF.

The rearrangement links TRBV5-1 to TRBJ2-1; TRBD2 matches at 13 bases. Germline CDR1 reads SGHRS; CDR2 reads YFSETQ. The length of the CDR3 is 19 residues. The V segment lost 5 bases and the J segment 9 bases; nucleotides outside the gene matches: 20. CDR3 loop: CASSLPMTSGRPQQGEQFF. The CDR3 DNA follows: TGCGCCAGCAGTCTACCCATGACTAGCGGGAGGCCCCAGCAAGGTGAGCAGTTCTTC. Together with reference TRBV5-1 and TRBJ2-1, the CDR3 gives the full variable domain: KAGVTQTPRYLIKTRGQQVTLSCSPISGHRSVSWYQQTPGQGLQFLFEYFSETQRNKGNFPGRFSGRQFSNSRSEMNVSTLELGDSALYLCASSLPMTSGRPQQGEQFFGPGTRLTVL.

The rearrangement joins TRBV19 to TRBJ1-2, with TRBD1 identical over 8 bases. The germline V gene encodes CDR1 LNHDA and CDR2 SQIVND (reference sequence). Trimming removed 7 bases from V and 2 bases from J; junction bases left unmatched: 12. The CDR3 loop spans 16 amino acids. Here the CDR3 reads CASTSLSGQVNYGYTF. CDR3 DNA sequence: TGTGCCAGTACCTCCCTCTCGGGACAGGTGAACTATGGCTACACCTTC.

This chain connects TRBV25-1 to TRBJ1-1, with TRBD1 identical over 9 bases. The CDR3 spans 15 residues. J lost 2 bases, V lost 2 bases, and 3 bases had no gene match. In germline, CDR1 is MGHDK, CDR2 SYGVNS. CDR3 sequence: CASSERDRVNTEAFF. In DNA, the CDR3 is TGTGCCAGCAGTGAACGGGACAGGGTCAACACTGAAGCTTTCTTT. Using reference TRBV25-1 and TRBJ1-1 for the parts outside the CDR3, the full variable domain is EADIYQTPRYLVIGTGKKITLECSQTMGHDKMYWYQQDPGMELHLIHYSYGVNSTEKGDLSSESTVSRIRTEHFPLTLESARPSHTSQYLCASSERDRVNTEAFFGQGTRLTVV.

This CDR3 is CASSWSPPTYNEQFF. CDR3 nucleotides: TGTGCCAGCAGCTGGAGCCCCCCGACCTACAATGAGCAGTTCTTC. The chain is built from TRBV5-5 and TRBJ2-1; D remains unclear. Trimming shortened V by 3 bases and J by 2 bases, and 12 bases separated the two germline ends. CDR3 length equals 15 residues. Germline assignment: CDR1 SGHKS and CDR2 YYEKEE (reference sequence).

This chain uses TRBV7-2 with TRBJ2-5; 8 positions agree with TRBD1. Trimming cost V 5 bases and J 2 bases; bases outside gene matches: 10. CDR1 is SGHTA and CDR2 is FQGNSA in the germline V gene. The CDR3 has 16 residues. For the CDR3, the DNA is TGTGCCAGCAGCCCAAGGACAGGGTCGCTACAAGAGACCCAGTACTTC. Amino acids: CASSPRTGSLQETQYF.

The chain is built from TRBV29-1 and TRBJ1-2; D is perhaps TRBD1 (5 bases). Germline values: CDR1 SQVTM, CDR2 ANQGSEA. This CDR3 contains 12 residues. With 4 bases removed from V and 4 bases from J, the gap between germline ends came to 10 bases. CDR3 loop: CSVGGAGYGYTF. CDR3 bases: TGCAGCGTTGGCGGGGCTGGCTATGGCTACACCTTC.

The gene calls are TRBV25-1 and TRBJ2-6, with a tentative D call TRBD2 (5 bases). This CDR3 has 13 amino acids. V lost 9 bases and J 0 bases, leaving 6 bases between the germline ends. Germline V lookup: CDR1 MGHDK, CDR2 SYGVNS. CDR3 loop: CASAGSGANVLTF. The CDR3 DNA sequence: TGTGCCAGTGCGGGCTCTGGGGCCAACGTCCTGACTTTC. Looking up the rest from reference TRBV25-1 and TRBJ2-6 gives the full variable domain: EADIYQTPRYLVIGTGKKITLECSQTMGHDKMYWYQQDPGMELHLIHYSYGVNSTEKGDLSSESTVSRIRTEHFPLTLESARPSHTSQYLCASAGSGANVLTFGAGSRLTVL.

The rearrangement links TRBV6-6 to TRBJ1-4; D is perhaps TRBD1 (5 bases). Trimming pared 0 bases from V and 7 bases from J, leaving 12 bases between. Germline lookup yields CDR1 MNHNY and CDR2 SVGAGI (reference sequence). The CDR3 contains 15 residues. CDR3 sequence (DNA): TGTGCCAGCAGTTACTCGAACATGGGGGGTGAAAAACTGTTTTTT. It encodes CASSYSNMGGEKLFF.

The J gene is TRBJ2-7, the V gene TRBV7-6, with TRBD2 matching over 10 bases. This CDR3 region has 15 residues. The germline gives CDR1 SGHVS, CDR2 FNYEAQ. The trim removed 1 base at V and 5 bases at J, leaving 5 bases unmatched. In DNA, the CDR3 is TGTGCCAGCAGCTTAGAGCGGGGGGGCAGGGACGAGCAGTACTTC. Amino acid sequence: CASSLERGGRDEQYF. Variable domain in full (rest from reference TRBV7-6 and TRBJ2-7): GAGVSQSPRYKVTKRGQDVALRCDPISGHVSLYWYRQALGQGPEFLTYFNYEAQQDKSGLPNDRFSAERPEGSISTLTIQRTEQRDSAMYRCASSLERGGRDEQYFGPGTRLTVT.

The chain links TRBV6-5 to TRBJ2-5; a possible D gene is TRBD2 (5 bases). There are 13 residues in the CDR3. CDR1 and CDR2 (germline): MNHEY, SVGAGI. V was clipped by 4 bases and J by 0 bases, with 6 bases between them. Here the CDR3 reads CASSSGNQETQYF. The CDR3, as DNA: TGTGCCAGCAGTTCCGGGAACCAAGAGACCCAGTACTTC.